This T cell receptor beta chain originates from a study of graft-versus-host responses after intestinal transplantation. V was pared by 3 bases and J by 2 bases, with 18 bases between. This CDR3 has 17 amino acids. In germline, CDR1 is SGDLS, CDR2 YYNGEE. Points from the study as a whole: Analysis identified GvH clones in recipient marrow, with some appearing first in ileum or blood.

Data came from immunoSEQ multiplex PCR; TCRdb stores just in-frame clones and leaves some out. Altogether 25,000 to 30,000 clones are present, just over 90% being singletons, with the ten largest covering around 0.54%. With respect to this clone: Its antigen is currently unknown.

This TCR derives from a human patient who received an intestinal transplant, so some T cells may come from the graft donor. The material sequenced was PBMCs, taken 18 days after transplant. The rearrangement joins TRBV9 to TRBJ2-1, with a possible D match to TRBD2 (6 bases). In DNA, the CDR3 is TGTGCCAGCAGCGATCGACTAGTAAATGGTACCTACAATGAGCAGTTCTTC. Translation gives CASSDRLVNGTYNEQFF.